There are many counts of the clone carrying this TCR beta chain. This entry is derived from a study of T-cell reconstitution after alpha-beta-depleted transplantation in children. Preparation of the TCRbeta library used unique molecular identifiers. TCRdb ran MiXCR on the PCR reads and lists one entry per CDR3 protein. The sample includes around 340,000 distinct CDR3 sequences, less than 15% of them seen just once. The germline gives CDR1 ENHRY, CDR2 SYGVKD. V dropped 6 bases and J dropped 3; count of bases not matched to a gene: 5. The CDR3 totals 15 residues. This sequence originates from a human donor who donated a stem cell graft to a child with Fanconi anemia. V gene TRBV10-3 combines with J gene TRBJ2-5; 12 bases are a match to TRBD1. The sample here was PBMCs, taken from the stem cell graft. As DNA, the CDR3 is TGTGCCATCAGCGGGGGACAGGGGGCAAAAGAGACCCAGTACTTC. Its translation: CAISGGQGAKETQYF.